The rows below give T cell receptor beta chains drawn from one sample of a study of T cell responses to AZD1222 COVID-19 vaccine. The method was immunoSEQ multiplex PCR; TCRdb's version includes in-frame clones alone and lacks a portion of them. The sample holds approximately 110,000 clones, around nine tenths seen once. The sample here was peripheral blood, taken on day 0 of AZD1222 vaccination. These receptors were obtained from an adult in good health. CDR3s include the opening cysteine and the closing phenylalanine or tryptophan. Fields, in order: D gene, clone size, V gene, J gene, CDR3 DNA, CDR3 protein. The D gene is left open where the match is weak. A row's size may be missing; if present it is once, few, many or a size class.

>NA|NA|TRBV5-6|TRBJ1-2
TGTGCCAGCAGCTTGGAGGCAAGCCATGGCTACACCTTC
CASSLEASHGYTF
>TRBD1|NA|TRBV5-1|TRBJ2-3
TGCGCCAGCAGCTTGAACGGCAGGGGGAGCACAGATACGCAGTATTTT
CASSLNGRGSTDTQYF
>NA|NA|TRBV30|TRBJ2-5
TGTGCCTGGAAGGCAGGAAAAGAGACCCAGTACTTC
CAWKAGKETQYF
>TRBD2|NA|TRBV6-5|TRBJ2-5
TGTGCCAGCAGTTACCTAGCGGGGGGGCAAGAGACCCAGTACTTC
CASSYLAGGQETQYF
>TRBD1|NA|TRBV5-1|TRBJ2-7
TGCGCCAGCAGCTCGACAGGGGACTCCTACGAGCAGTACTTC
CASSSTGDSYEQYF
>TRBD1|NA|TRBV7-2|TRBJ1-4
TGTGCCAGCAGCTACGACCAGGGGGCGCCGGATGAAAAACTGTTTTTT
CASSYDQGAPDEKLFF
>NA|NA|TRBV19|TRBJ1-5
TGTGCCAGTAACTCAGGGTTTCGTAGCAATCAGCCCCAGCATTTT
CASNSGFRSNQPQHF
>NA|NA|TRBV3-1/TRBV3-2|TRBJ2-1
TGTGCCAGCACCCGGGGGATTCCGCTATACAATGAGCAGTTCTTC
CASTRGIPLYNEQFF
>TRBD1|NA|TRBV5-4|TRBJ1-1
TGTGCCAGCAGCCCGGGACAGGGTCGCACTGAAGCTTTCTTT
CASSPGQGRTEAFF
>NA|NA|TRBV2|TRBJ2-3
TGTGCCAGCAGTGAAGACTCAAGCACAGATACGCAGTATTTT
CASSEDSSTDTQYF
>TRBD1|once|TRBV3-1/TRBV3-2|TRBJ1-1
TGTGCCAGCAGCCTTAAGCCGGGACAGGACACTGAAGCTTTCTTT
CASSLKPGQDTEAFF
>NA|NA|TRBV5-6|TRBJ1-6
TGTGCCAGCAGCTTGGTTAAGGCCTGGAATTCACCCCTCCACTTT
CASSLVKAWNSPLHF
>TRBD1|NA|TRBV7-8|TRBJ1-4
TGTGCCAGCAGCCGTGGGGCAGGGGGCGCGAATGAAAAACTGTTTTTT
CASSRGAGGANEKLFF
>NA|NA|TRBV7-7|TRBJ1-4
TGTGCCAGCAGCCCGCTTCTGGGCGCGGGTAATGAAAAACTGTTTTTT
CASSPLLGAGNEKLFF
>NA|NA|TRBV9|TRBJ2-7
TGTGCCAGCAGCGTAGGAAGGGGTATCACCTACGAGCAGTACTTC
CASSVGRGITYEQYF
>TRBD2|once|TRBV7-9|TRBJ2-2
TGTGCCAGCTATCTAGCGGGACCGAACACCGGGGAGCTGTTTTTT
CASYLAGPNTGELFF
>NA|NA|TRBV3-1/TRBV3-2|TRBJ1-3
TGTGCCAGCAGCCAAGACGGGCTCTCTGGAAACACCATATATTTT
CASSQDGLSGNTIYF
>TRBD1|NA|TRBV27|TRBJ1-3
TGTGCCAGCAGACTCACTTGGGACAGCGGAAACACCATATATTTT
CASRLTWDSGNTIYF
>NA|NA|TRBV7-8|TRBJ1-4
TGTGCCAGCAGCTTCCAGGTTAATGAAAAACTGTTTTTT
CASSFQVNEKLFF
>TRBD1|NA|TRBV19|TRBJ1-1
TGTGCCAGTAGTAGAAGACAGGGGAACACTGAAGCTTTCTTT
CASSRRQGNTEAFF
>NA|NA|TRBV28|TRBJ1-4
TGTGCCAGCAGTTTTGGGGGGGCTGGGGAAAAACTGTTTTTT
CASSFGGAGEKLFF
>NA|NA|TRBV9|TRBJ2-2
TGTGCCAGCAGGATAGAAGCCGGGGAGCTGTTTTTT
CASRIEAGELFF
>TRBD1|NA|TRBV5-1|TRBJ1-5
TGCGCCAGCAGCTGGACTCCAGACAGGGGGCCGATGCATTTT
CASSWTPDRGPMHF
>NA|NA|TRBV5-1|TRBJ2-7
TGCGCCAGCAGCGAAGCACCTCCGGGCAGGACGACGCGCGGGTACGAGCAGTACTTC
CASSEAPPGRTTRGYEQYF
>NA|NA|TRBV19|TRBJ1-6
TGTGCCAGTAGTAGGCCAGAGAGCTCCTATAATTCACCCCTCCACTTT
CASSRPESSYNSPLHF
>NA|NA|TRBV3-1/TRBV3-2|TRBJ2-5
TGTGCCAGCAGCCGTGGGGCAGAGACCCAGTACTTC
CASSRGAETQYF
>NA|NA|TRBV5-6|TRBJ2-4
TGTGCCAGCAGCTTGGGACAAGTCCTAGCCAAAAACATTCAGTACTTC
CASSLGQVLAKNIQYF
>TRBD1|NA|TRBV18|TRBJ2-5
TGTGCCAGCTCACCTCCGGCAGGGGGAGAGACCCAGTACTTC
CASSPPAGGETQYF
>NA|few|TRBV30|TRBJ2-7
TGTGCCTGGAGTGGAGGGGGCGAGCAGTACTTC
CAWSGGGEQYF
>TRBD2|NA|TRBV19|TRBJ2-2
TGTGCCAGTACCAGCGGGGTCCTCGGAGGGGAGCTGTTTTTT
CASTSGVLGGELFF
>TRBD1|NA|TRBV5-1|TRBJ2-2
TGCGCCAGCAGCTTGGCTCCCGGGACAGCTACCGGGGAGCTGTTTTTT
CASSLAPGTATGELFF
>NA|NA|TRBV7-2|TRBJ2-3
TGTGCCAGCAGTCTTGACGTGGGCACAGATACGCAGTATTTT
CASSLDVGTDTQYF
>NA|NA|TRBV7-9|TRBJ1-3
TGTGCCAGCAGCTCACCATCGCGTACCGTTCCCTCTGGAAACACCATATATTTT
CASSSPSRTVPSGNTIYF
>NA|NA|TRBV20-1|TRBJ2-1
TGCAGTGCTAAAAGTGGTCAGGAGCAGTTCTTC
CSAKSGQEQFF
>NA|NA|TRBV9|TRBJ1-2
TGTGCCAGCAGCGCCGCGTCTGGCCAAGGCTATGGCTACACCTTC
CASSAASGQGYGYTF
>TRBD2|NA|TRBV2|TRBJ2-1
TGTGCCAGCAGTCTGCGGGGGGTTTACAATGAGCAGTTCTTC
CASSLRGVYNEQFF
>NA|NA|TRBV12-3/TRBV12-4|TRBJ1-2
TGTGCCAGCAGCTCTGACATCCGCTATGGCTACACCTTC
CASSSDIRYGYTF
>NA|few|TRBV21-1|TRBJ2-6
TGTGCCAGCAGCGCCACAGATCGGACAGGGGGGCCAGGGGCCAACGTCCTGACTTTC
CASSATDRTGGPGANVLTF
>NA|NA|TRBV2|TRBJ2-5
TGTGCCAGCAGTCGGGCGGGGATTAGTGGGGAGACCCAGTACTTC
CASSRAGISGETQYF
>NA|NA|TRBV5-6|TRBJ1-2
TGTGCCAGCAGCATCGAACCTCAGGGACTTGGCTACACCTTC
CASSIEPQGLGYTF